The clone carrying this T cell receptor (beta chain) was seen a few times. Its antigen is not identified. The data originate from a study of beta chain features in type 1 diabetes. Whole-study findings and limits: People with Type 1 diabetes carried modestly yet significantly shorter TCRB CDR3s in all four CD4+ subsets.

TCRB transcripts that were expressed got sequenced, as all of the isolated RNA had been reverse transcribed. Clones were sequenced by immunoSEQ multiplex PCR, and TCRdb holds only the in-frame ones, with some missing. Found here are about 160,000 clones, 6.5% to 10% of them singletons; the top ten hold approximately 0.54%. This CDR3 has 13 amino acids. V was pared by 1 base and J by 3 bases, with 6 bases between. Per germline, CDR1 SGHAT and CDR2 FQNNGV. One heparinised draw, averaging approximately 120 mL, was taken per donor. Purity above 95% was achieved in all sorted populations. Sequencing input: central memory CD4+ T cells from blood. The chain is built from TRBV11-2 and TRBJ1-1, with D possibly matching TRBD1 (5 bases). This sequence originates from a woman aged 18-29 years with type 1 diabetes. CDR3 region: CASSLGQYTEAFF. The CDR3 DNA reads TGTGCCAGCAGCTTAGGACAGTACACTGAAGCTTTCTTT.